These 27 T cell receptor beta chains share one sample of origin, sequenced in a study of T-cell memory formation after mild COVID-19. TCRdb redid the calling of the 5' RACE reads with MiXCR, one entry per CDR3 protein. The data show under 110,000 distinct CDR3 sequences, about 15% seen once. The sample was PBMCs or a T cell subset sorted from them (not recorded which). The origin of the receptors is an adult woman who had mild COVID-19 (a few samples of this study predate the infection). Cell type and time point are not known.

This clonotype was seen only a few times. V usage is TRBV7-2 and J usage is TRBJ1-1, with a weak D call TRBD1 (5 bases). Trimming cost V 1 base and J 3 bases, with 9 bases left between them. The V gene's germline CDR1 is SGHTA and CDR2 FQGNSA. The CDR3 spans 14 residues. The CDR3 region is CASSLESGDTEAFF. CDR3 nucleotides: TGTGCCAGCAGCTTAGAATCGGGGGACACTGAAGCTTTCTTT.

This clonotype turned up a few times. V gene TRBV7-9 combines with J gene TRBJ2-2; the match to TRBD2 covers 10 bases. The J segment lost 5 bases and the V segment lost 2 bases, leaving 5 bases of the junction unmatched. The CDR3 extends over 16 amino acids. Germline V gives CDR1 SEHNR, CDR2 FQNEAQ (reference sequence). The CDR3 region is CASSLSLAGDTGELFF. CDR3 coding DNA: TGTGCCAGCAGCTTAAGCCTAGCGGGAGATACCGGGGAGCTGTTTTTT.

The chain is built from TRBV30 and TRBJ1-1, with a possible D match to TRBD1 (5 bases). Germline CDR1 reads GTSNPN; CDR2 reads SVGIG (reference sequence). The CDR3 sequence is 14 residues long. The V and J ends lost 3 bases and 1 base respectively, with 12 bases between them. The CDR3 sequence is CAWSPGVQNTEAFF. In nucleotides, the CDR3 is TGTGCCTGGAGCCCGGGGGTGCAGAACACTGAAGCTTTCTTT.

This clonotype was found many times. V usage is TRBV11-2 and J usage is TRBJ2-2, with unresolved D. This CDR3 is built from 15 residues. The V and J ends lost 3 bases and 1 base respectively, with 9 bases between them. The germline CDR1 and CDR2 sequences are SGHAT and FQNNGV. In nucleotides, the CDR3 is TGTGCCAGCAGCTTTCTGTCTGGGAACACCGGGGAGCTGTTTTTT. Its protein is CASSFLSGNTGELFF.

This chain joins TRBV12-3 or TRBV12-4 and TRBJ1-1; no definite D call. The V gene lost 6 bases and the J gene lost 8 bases, with 4 bases spanning the gap. This CDR3 has 9 amino acids. CDR3 sequence reads: CASRPEAFF. The CDR3 nucleotides read TGTGCCAGCAGACCAGAAGCTTTCTTT.

The chain recombines TRBV20-1 with TRBJ2-7; D may be TRBD1 or TRBD2 (5 bases each). The V gene's germline CDR1 is DFQATT and CDR2 SNEGSKA (reference sequence). The V end lost 1 base, the J end lost 4 bases, and 17 bases lay between the germline ends. The CDR3 runs to 15 residues. The CDR3 DNA reads TGCAGTGCTAGAGTGCAGGAGAGGGGTATGTACGAGCAGTACTTC. Protein sequence: CSARVQERGMYEQYF.

This sequence joins TRBV5-8 and TRBJ2-7, with 10 bases identical to TRBD2. Germline V gives CDR1 SGHTS, CDR2 YDEGEE. The CDR3 extends over 15 amino acids. The V segment lost 4 bases and the J segment 7 bases; nucleotides outside the gene matches: 11. The CDR3: CASSLLAGLLEEQYF. Written as DNA, the CDR3 is TGTGCCAGCAGCCTACTAGCGGGGCTGTTGGAGGAGCAGTACTTC.

This clonotype was detected a few times. The gene calls are TRBV4-2 and TRBJ2-2; 14 bases are shared with TRBD2. J was trimmed by 7 bases and V by 0 bases; bases with no gene match: 4. Germline CDR1 is LGHNA and CDR2 is YNFKEQ. CDR3 length: 17 amino acids. CDR3 in amino acids: CASSQDRLAGGVGELFF. As DNA, the CDR3 is TGTGCCAGCAGCCAAGATCGACTAGCGGGAGGGGTCGGGGAGCTGTTTTTT.

This clonotype has a single count. The chain combines TRBV5-1 with TRBJ1-1; D gene unclear. Trimming removed 0 bases from V and 1 base from J, with 10 bases in between. The CDR3 extends over 15 amino acids. Germline-derived CDR1 and CDR2 are SGHRS and YFSETQ. The CDR3 reads CASSLAGSQNTEAFF. The DNA for the CDR3 is TGCGCCAGCAGCTTGGCCGGCAGTCAGAACACTGAAGCTTTCTTT.

This sequence joins TRBV27 and TRBJ2-7; 7 bases line up with TRBD2. Germline CDR1 is MNHEY and CDR2 is SMNVEV (reference sequence). The CDR3 length is 12 residues. V lost 9 bases and J lost 6; bases outside the gene matches: 8. In nucleotides, the CDR3 is TGTGCCAGTCACGGACTAGGAGCCGAGCAGTACTTC. It is translated as CASHGLGAEQYF.

The V call is TRBV27, the J call TRBJ2-1; the D gene is possibly TRBD2 (5 bases). This CDR3 contains 15 residues. Trimming shortened V by 3 bases and J by 4 bases, and 13 bases separated the two germline ends. The germline V gene has CDR1 MNHEY and CDR2 SMNVEV (reference sequence). CDR3 residues: CASSFPPAEYNEQFF. The CDR3 DNA reads as TGTGCCAGCAGTTTCCCCCCAGCGGAGTACAATGAGCAGTTCTTC.

The chain combines TRBV5-1 with TRBJ2-1, with no clear D. Trimming stripped 0 bases from V and 8 bases from J, with 9 bases between. This CDR3 has 13 residues. CDR1 is SGHRS, CDR2 YFSETQ, per germline. The CDR3 region is CASSLEGSHEQFF. Here the CDR3 DNA reads TGCGCCAGCAGCTTGGAAGGTAGCCATGAGCAGTTCTTC.

This clonotype was found once. V is TRBV6-1 and J is TRBJ2-7; 7 positions agree with TRBD1. The CDR3 extends over 16 amino acids. The J segment lost 3 bases and the V segment lost 2 bases, leaving 10 bases of the junction unmatched. Per the germline V gene, CDR1 is MNHNS and CDR2 is SASEGT. The CDR3 sequence is CASSERGQPGFYEQYF. The CDR3 DNA reads TGTGCCAGCAGTGAACGGGGACAGCCGGGGTTCTACGAGCAGTACTTC.

The rearrangement uses TRBV20-1 and TRBJ2-7; possibly TRBD2 for D (5 bases). Germline V gives CDR1 DFQATT, CDR2 SNEGSKA (reference sequence). The CDR3 is 16 residues long. The V and J ends lost 3 bases and 2 bases respectively, with 20 bases between them. The CDR3 coding sequence is TGCAGTGCTAGGGGGAAAGCGGACGGGGTAACCTACGAGCAGTACTTC. This codes for CSARGKADGVTYEQYF.

The rearrangement uses TRBV20-1 and TRBJ2-1; a weak D match, TRBD1 (6 bases). The CDR3 is 13 amino acids. CDR1 and CDR2 (germline): DFQATT, SNEGSKA (reference sequence). The V gene lost 3 bases and the J gene lost 8 bases, with 14 bases spanning the gap. The CDR3 is CSASFLGGHEQFF. CDR3 nucleotides: TGCAGTGCTAGTTTTCTTGGGGGCCATGAGCAGTTCTTC.

This clonotype turned up a few times. The chain joins TRBV7-9 to TRBJ2-1; D gene ambiguous. Germline V CDR1 and CDR2: SEHNR, FQNEAQ (reference sequence). CDR3 size: 13 residues. V was cut by 4 bases and J by 7 bases, with 11 bases left in between. CDR3 in amino acids: CASSWPTGNEQFF. The CDR3 coding sequence is TGTGCCAGCAGCTGGCCGACCGGGAATGAGCAGTTCTTC.

This clonotype was observed a handful of times. The genes are TRBV2 and TRBJ1-2, with no clear D. The CDR3 has 14 amino acids. The V gene's germline CDR1 is SNHLY and CDR2 FYNNEI. V shed 3 bases and J shed 9 bases, with 17 bases lying between them. The CDR3 DNA is TGTGCCAGCAGTGAGTCTGGGAGGAATGAGCGCTACACCTTC. Protein sequence: CASSESGRNERYTF.

This chain uses TRBV19 with TRBJ1-5; D unclear. The CDR3 consists of 15 residues. Trimming removed 6 bases at V and 6 bases at J, with 18 bases between. The V gene's germline CDR1 is LNHDA and CDR2 SQIVND (reference sequence). CDR3: CASSKDPSRTQPQHF. The CDR3 nucleotides are TGTGCCAGTAGCAAAGACCCGAGCCGCACTCAGCCCCAGCATTTT.

This clonotype was observed many times. The chain joins TRBV4-1 to TRBJ1-2; D uncertain. This CDR3 has 17 amino acids. Trimming left V 0 bases short and J 0 bases short, with 14 bases between. CDR1 is MGHRA and CDR2 is YSYEKL in the germline V gene. CDR3 residues: CASSQEFFRGPNYGYTF. The CDR3, as DNA: TGCGCCAGCAGCCAAGAGTTTTTTCGCGGGCCTAACTATGGCTACACCTTC.

This clonotype showed up just a few times. The genes are TRBV24-1 and TRBJ1-3; D is unresolved. Germline V CDR1 and CDR2: KGHDR, SFDVKD. The V end lost 0 bases, the J end lost 0 bases, and 5 bases lay between the germline ends. The CDR3 has 15 residues. As DNA, the CDR3 is TGTGCCACCAGTGATTTGAACAACTCTGGAAACACCATATATTTT. It specifies CATSDLNNSGNTIYF.

This clonotype has just a few counts. The V gene is TRBV20-1, the J gene TRBJ2-7; 13 bases fit TRBD2. The V gene end was trimmed by 5 bases and the J gene end by 2 bases; junction bases not matched to a gene: 3. Germline CDR1 reads DFQATT; CDR2 reads SNEGSKA (reference sequence). This CDR3 region has 14 residues. The CDR3 DNA reads as TGCAGTGCTCCGACTAGCGGGAGGCCCTACGAGCAGTACTTC. It codes for CSAPTSGRPYEQYF.

The chain uses TRBV6-5 and TRBJ2-2; D unresolved. Germline assignment: CDR1 MNHEY and CDR2 SVGAGI. The CDR3 sequence is 12 residues long. The V end was cut by 3 bases, the J end by 6 bases, with 5 bases between. CDR3 in amino acids: CASSYGPGELFF. In DNA, the CDR3 is TGTGCCAGCAGTTATGGGCCCGGGGAGCTGTTTTTT.

This clonotype has ten or more counts. CDR3 sequence: CASSDPTEYTGELFF. CDR3 DNA sequence: TGTGCCAGCAGTGATCCAACAGAATACACCGGGGAGCTGTTTTTT. J is TRBJ2-2 and V is TRBV2; no reliable D call. The germline V gene has CDR1 SNHLY and CDR2 FYNNEI. The germline V and J ends were trimmed by 3 bases and 3 bases, with 11 bases remaining between them. The CDR3 totals 15 residues.

This clonotype has just a few counts. V gene TRBV20-1 combines with J gene TRBJ2-1; tentative D call: TRBD2 (5 bases). This CDR3 is built from 14 residues. The germline V gene has CDR1 DFQATT and CDR2 SNEGSKA (reference sequence). The V gene lost 0 bases and the J gene lost 1 base, with 7 bases spanning the gap. The chain's CDR3 is CSARETGSYNEQFF. The CDR3, as DNA: TGCAGTGCTAGAGAAACGGGATCCTACAATGAGCAGTTCTTC.

The rearrangement uses TRBV6-2 or TRBV6-3 and TRBJ2-1; 10 nucleotides match TRBD2. Germline V gene lookup returns CDR1 MNHEY and CDR2 SVGEGT. The CDR3 is 18 residues long. With 4 bases clipped from V and 0 bases from J, the junction kept 9 bases outside the gene matches. The DNA of the CDR3 is TGTGCCAGCAGTTCGTTCACTAGCGGGGTCAGCTCCTACAATGAGCAGTTCTTC. Translation: CASSSFTSGVSSYNEQFF.

This rearrangement joins TRBV7-2 to TRBJ2-7, with 12 bases matching TRBD2. The CDR3 extends over 15 amino acids. The germline V gene has CDR1 SGHTA and CDR2 FQGNSA. Losses at the gene ends were 3 bases for V and 1 base for J; bases not matched to a gene: 1. This CDR3 reads CASSFGLAGSYEQYF. In nucleotides, the CDR3 is TGTGCCAGCAGCTTCGGACTAGCGGGATCCTACGAGCAGTACTTC.

Here the CDR3 DNA reads TGTGCCAGCAGCCCTGTAGGGCCTGATGGCTACACCTTC. Translating gives CASSPVGPDGYTF. This chain uses TRBV5-5 with TRBJ1-2; D gene ambiguous. Germline V gives CDR1 SGHKS, CDR2 YYEKEE (reference sequence). The CDR3 sequence is 13 residues long. Trimming removed 4 bases from V and 6 bases from J, with 13 bases in between.